The present T cell receptor beta chain was sequenced within a study of T-cell memory formation after mild COVID-19 (dated by TCRdb to the early 2020s). Broadly, across the study: TCR sequence clusters from the two donors were largely donor specific. Two young, previously healthy adult volunteers made up the cohort, one male and one female. In two donors, T-cell clones that expanded and contracted after mild COVID-19 were followed by sequencing TCRalpha and TCRbeta repertoires longitudinally. Overall results and qualifications from the work: Clones that contracted from day 15 to 85 showed balanced CD4/CD8 phenotypes, whereas a second wave of clones that expanded from day 15 to 37 leaned towards CD4+. Contracting CD4+ clones were located mainly in the CM and EM memory subsets, whereas CD8+ clones were found to be enriched in EMRA. Only two mild cases were covered in the study, and larger cohorts including severe cases with pre-infection samples were considered necessary. Some responding clones were detected in pre-infection memory, which suggested that pre-existing cross-reactive memory T cells had joined the SARS-CoV-2 response. SARS-CoV-2 specificity was not confirmed for the second-wave clones peaking on day 37.

Ficoll-Paque density gradient centrifugation was used to isolate PBMCs. Points on this clonotype: This receptor's antigen is unknown. Qualities for individual bases were not recorded, and no much larger clone is one base off.

The instrument was an Illumina NovaSeq 6000. TCRalpha and TCRbeta cDNA libraries were built by 5'RACE with constant-segment primers, adding sample barcodes and unique molecular identifiers. Trizol reagent was used to extract RNA from every sample. The libraries were amplified in two PCR steps, and the second step added a second sample barcode and Illumina TruSeq adapters. The libraries were sequenced on an Illumina NovaSeq using 2 x 150 bp paired-end reads. The authors' analysis ran thus. Reads were demultiplexed and collapsed into UMI-guided consensus sequences with migec v1.2.7. Using mixcr v2.1.11, UMI consensuses were aligned to TRA and TRB V and J templates and then assembled into clonotypes. A clonotype was counted as expanded or contracted only if both edgeR and NoisET called the change significant, with noise models trained on biological replicates. For edgeR calls, a false discovery rate-adjusted p below 0.01 and a log2 fold-change threshold of 1 were applied. PCA with hierarchical clustering of max-normalized trajectories of the 1000 most abundant clonotypes was used as exploratory dynamics analysis. The CD4 or CD8 phenotype of responding clones was assigned using the separately sequenced CD4+ and CD8+ repertoires. TCRdb reworked the public reads: Q25 trimming with fastp, MiXCR clone assembly, productive beta chains retained. All rows with the same CDR3 protein become a single entry with the most common DNA and genes. TCRdb, rather than the study authors, made the V and J calls. The sample table contains fewer than 650,000 distinct CDR3 sequences; only one count was recorded for less than 25% of them. The ten largest clones take up 7.5% to 9.5% of the sample.

Measured from the cysteine to the phenylalanine, the CDR3 is 14 residues long. Only CDR3 DNA is held: 42 bases, read in frame from base 1. From a lookup of the germline V gene, CDR1 and CDR2 are SNHLY and FYNNEI. Trimming removed 5 bases from V and 0 bases from J, leaving 7 bases between the germline ends. The sequencing input was PBMCs or a T cell subset sorted from them (not recorded which). This sequence uses TRBV2 and TRBJ2-2, with the identity of the D gene unclear. This receptor was identified in an adult woman who had mild COVID-19 (a few samples of this study predate the infection). The sample titles of this study are shuffled in the database, so cell type and time point are left out; the donor was told from shared clones. In nucleotide form, the sequence is TGTGCCAGCAGTAAGGCGTCGAACACCGGGGAGCTGTTTTTT. This encodes CASSKASNTGELFF.